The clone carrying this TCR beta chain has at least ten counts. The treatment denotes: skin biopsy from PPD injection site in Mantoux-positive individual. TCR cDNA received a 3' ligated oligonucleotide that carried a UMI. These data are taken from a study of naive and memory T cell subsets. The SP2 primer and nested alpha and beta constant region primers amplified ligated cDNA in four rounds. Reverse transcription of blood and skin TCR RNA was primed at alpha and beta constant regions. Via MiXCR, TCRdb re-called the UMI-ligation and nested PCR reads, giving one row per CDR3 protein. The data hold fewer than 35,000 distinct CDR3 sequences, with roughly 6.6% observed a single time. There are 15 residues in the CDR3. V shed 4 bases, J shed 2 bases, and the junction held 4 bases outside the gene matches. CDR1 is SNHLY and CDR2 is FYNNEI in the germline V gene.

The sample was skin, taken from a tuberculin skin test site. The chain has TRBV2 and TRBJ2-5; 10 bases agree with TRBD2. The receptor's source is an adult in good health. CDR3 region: CASSGLAGKQETQYF. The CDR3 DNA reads TGTGCCAGCAGTGGACTAGCGGGCAAACAAGAGACCCAGTACTTC.